These T cell receptor beta chains were read from a single sample in a study of identical twins. One entry per CDR3 protein results from TCRdb running MiXCR on the 5' RACE reads. Of 690,000 or so distinct CDR3 sequences listed, 8.5% to 9.5% were seen once; the top ten hold 0.98%. Separately, the same data were catalogued under a study of yellow fever vaccine responses in identical twins.

Sequencing was carried out using PBMCs. The receptors stem from a woman aged 18-29 years in good health. Each CDR3 is given with its conserved first and last residue. Each record gives: clone size, V gene, J gene, D gene, CDR3 protein, CDR3 DNA. The D gene is left open where the match is weak. Clone size, where shown, is once, few, many, or a class for clones that have expanded.

.	TRBV13	TRBJ2-7	.	CASSSRDSGLEQYF	TGTGCCAGCAGCAGCCGGGACTCTGGCCTGGAGCAGTACTTC
.	TRBV6-2/TRBV6-3	TRBJ2-7	.	CASSYVLEGEQYF	TGTGCCAGCAGTTACGTTCTAGAAGGCGAGCAGTACTTC
.	TRBV25-1	TRBJ2-7	.	CASSEWGGGYEQYF	TGTGCCAGCAGTGAATGGGGGGGCGGGTACGAGCAGTACTTC
.	TRBV5-6	TRBJ2-7	TRBD1	CASSYTGTGLYEQYF	TGTGCCAGCAGCTACACCGGGACAGGCCTCTACGAGCAGTACTTC
many	TRBV20-1	TRBJ2-7	TRBD2	CSARDYRYEQYF	TGCAGTGCAAGGGACTACCGCTACGAGCAGTACTTC
.	TRBV29-1	TRBJ1-4	.	CSVEGGNEKLFF	TGCAGCGTTGAGGGGGGAAATGAAAAACTGTTTTTT
many	TRBV15	TRBJ2-5	TRBD1	CATSRGTGGQETQYF	TGTGCCACCAGCAGAGGAACAGGGGGCCAAGAGACCCAGTACTTC
few	TRBV4-2	TRBJ2-2	.	CASSHKILGGTGELFF	TGTGCCAGCAGCCATAAGATACTAGGCGGTACCGGGGAGCTGTTTTTT
few	TRBV7-2	TRBJ2-3	TRBD2	CASSLWGAGGAGDTQYF	TGTGCCAGCAGCTTATGGGGAGCGGGGGGGGCGGGAGATACGCAGTATTTT
few	TRBV28	TRBJ1-4	.	CASSLRGGRQNEKLFF	TGTGCCAGCAGTTTACGTGGGGGACGGCAAAATGAAAAACTGTTTTTT
few	TRBV20-1	TRBJ1-5	.	CSADGTQIGQPQHF	TGCAGTGCCGATGGGACCCAGATTGGTCAGCCCCAGCATTTT
many	TRBV7-9	TRBJ2-3	TRBD1	CASRNRGLGTDTQYF	TGTGCCAGCAGGAACAGGGGGCTCGGCACAGATACGCAGTATTTT
many	TRBV12-5	TRBJ2-3	.	CASGLGLTTDTQYF	TGTGCTAGTGGTTTGGGACTTACCACAGATACGCAGTATTTT
few	TRBV5-1	TRBJ2-6	.	CASSLALPDSGANVLTF	TGCGCCAGCAGCTTGGCCCTTCCCGACTCTGGGGCCAACGTCCTGACTTTC
few	TRBV24-1	TRBJ2-6	.	CATRDSGANVLTF	TGTGCCACCAGGGACTCTGGGGCCAACGTCCTGACTTTC
.	TRBV12-3/TRBV12-4	TRBJ2-5	.	CASSSLGGIETQYF	TGTGCCAGCAGCTCACTAGGAGGTATAGAGACCCAGTACTTC
few	TRBV12-3/TRBV12-4	TRBJ2-1	TRBD1	CASSRTGGSSLNEQFF	TGTGCCAGCAGCCGGACAGGGGGCTCTAGTTTGAATGAGCAGTTCTTC
many	TRBV5-1	TRBJ2-2	.	CASSQELSGELFF	TGCGCCAGCAGCCAGGAATTATCCGGGGAGCTGTTTTTT
.	TRBV7-6	TRBJ2-5	TRBD1	CASSATGGLETQYF	TGTGCCAGCAGCGCTACAGGGGGCCTGGAGACCCAGTACTTC
few	TRBV10-3	TRBJ2-1	.	CAIGPGDEQFF	TGTGCCATCGGGCCCGGGGATGAGCAGTTCTTC
many	TRBV28	TRBJ1-3	.	CASSPISSGNTIYF	TGTGCCAGCAGTCCAATTAGCTCTGGAAACACCATATATTTT
.	TRBV5-1	TRBJ2-7	.	CASSLAGGRKSEQYF	TGCGCCAGCAGCTTGGCCGGGGGGCGGAAGTCCGAGCAGTACTTC
many	TRBV4-1	TRBJ2-5	.	CASRSTAQETQYF	TGCGCCAGCAGATCGACAGCTCAAGAGACCCAGTACTTC
few	TRBV20-1	TRBJ2-5	TRBD2	CSARDILAGEQETQYF	TGCAGTGCTAGAGATATCCTAGCGGGAGAGCAAGAGACCCAGTACTTC
few	TRBV9	TRBJ1-1	.	CASSVALNSNTEAFF	TGTGCCAGCAGCGTAGCTTTGAACAGTAACACTGAAGCTTTCTTT
few	TRBV4-3	TRBJ2-2	.	CASSQLANTGELFF	TGCGCCAGCAGCCAATTGGCCAACACCGGGGAGCTGTTTTTT
.	TRBV5-4	TRBJ2-5	.	CASSLAYRGLQETQYF	TGTGCCAGCAGCTTGGCGTACAGAGGGTTACAAGAGACCCAGTACTTC
.	TRBV11-2	TRBJ1-4	.	CASSLRGNNEKLFF	TGTGCCAGCAGCTTAAGGGGGAACAATGAAAAACTGTTTTTT
many	TRBV28	TRBJ1-3	.	CASTDGGTGNTIYF	TGTGCCAGCACCGATGGAGGGACTGGAAACACCATATATTTT
many	TRBV11-2	TRBJ2-7	.	CASSLESEILYYEQYF	TGTGCCAGCAGCTTAGAGTCCGAGATCTTATACTACGAGCAGTACTTC
few	TRBV29-1	TRBJ2-7	.	CSVEVRQGITYEQYF	TGCAGCGTTGAAGTTCGTCAGGGGATTACCTACGAGCAGTACTTC